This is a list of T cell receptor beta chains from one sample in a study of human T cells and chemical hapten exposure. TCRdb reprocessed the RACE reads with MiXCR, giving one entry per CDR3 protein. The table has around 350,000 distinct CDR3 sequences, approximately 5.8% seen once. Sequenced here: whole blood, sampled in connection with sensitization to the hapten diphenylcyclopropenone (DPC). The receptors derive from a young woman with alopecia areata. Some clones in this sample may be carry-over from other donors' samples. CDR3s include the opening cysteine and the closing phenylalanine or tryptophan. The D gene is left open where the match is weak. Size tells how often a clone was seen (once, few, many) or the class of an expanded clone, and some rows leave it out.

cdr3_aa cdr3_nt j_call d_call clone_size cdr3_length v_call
CASSREAPQDQPQHF TGTGCCAGCAGCCGCGAGGCCCCGCAGGACCAGCCCCAGCATTTT TRBJ1-5 . . 15 TRBV6-2/TRBV6-3
CASSQGGGQFF TGTGCCAGCAGCCAAGGCGGGGGGCAGTTCTTC TRBJ2-1 TRBD2 many 11 TRBV3-1
CASSQEEVPGTGYDYGYTF TGCGCCAGCAGCCAAGAGGAAGTTCCCGGGACAGGGTATGACTATGGCTACACCTTC TRBJ1-2 TRBD1 . 19 TRBV4-1
CASSLATGSTNIQYF TGTGCCAGCAGCCTCGCGACAGGGTCGACGAACATTCAGTACTTC TRBJ2-4 TRBD1 many 15 TRBV5-4
CSAPGEGANGYTF TGCAGCGCCCCCGGAGAGGGGGCTAATGGCTACACCTTC TRBJ1-2 TRBD1 few 13 TRBV29-1
CASSPPLKELFF TGTGCCAGCTCACCACCCCTCAAAGAGCTGTTTTTT TRBJ2-2 . . 12 TRBV18
CAISDGTGSYEQYF TGTGCCATCAGTGATGGGACGGGATCCTACGAGCAGTACTTC TRBJ2-7 . . 14 TRBV10-3
CASSDVTENTEAFF TGTGCCAGCAGTGACGTGACCGAGAACACTGAAGCTTTCTTT TRBJ1-1 . . 14 TRBV25-1
CASSIPGHPYEQYF TGTGCCAGCAGTATACCGGGACACCCCTACGAGCAGTACTTC TRBJ2-7 . . 14 TRBV28
CASSSGQGENYGYTF TGCGCCAGCAGCAGCGGACAGGGGGAGAACTATGGCTACACCTTC TRBJ1-2 TRBD1 . 15 TRBV5-1
CASSQGPTKKETQYF TGCGCCAGCAGTCAGGGACCGACTAAAAAAGAGACCCAGTACTTC TRBJ2-5 . . 15 TRBV5-1
CAISGGPNSGNTIYF TGTGCCATCAGTGGGGGACCGAACTCTGGAAACACCATATATTTT TRBJ1-3 . many 15 TRBV10-3
CASSVTDSPSSYNEQFF TGTGCCAGCAGCGTAACTGACTCACCGAGCTCCTACAATGAGCAGTTCTTC TRBJ2-1 . many 17 TRBV9
CSASWQNTEAFF TGCAGTGCTAGCTGGCAGAACACTGAAGCTTTCTTT TRBJ1-1 . . 12 TRBV20-1
CASSLEETGGEQYF TGTGCCAGCAGCTTAGAAGAGACCGGGGGCGAGCAGTACTTC TRBJ2-7 . . 14 TRBV7-6
CASSEVGQGTDTQYF TGTGCCAGCAGTGAAGTGGGACAGGGCACAGATACGCAGTATTTT TRBJ2-3 TRBD1 many 15 TRBV6-4
CASSQGGNEQFF TGCGCCAGCAGCCAAGGGGGAAATGAGCAGTTCTTC TRBJ2-1 . many 12 TRBV3-1
CASSPGQFSSYEQYF TGTGCCAGCAGCCCGGGACAGTTCAGCTCCTACGAGCAGTACTTC TRBJ2-7 TRBD1 many 15 TRBV6-1
CASSGGQGFSGELFF TGCGCCAGCAGCGGGGGACAGGGGTTCTCCGGGGAGCTGTTTTTT TRBJ2-2 TRBD1 . 15 TRBV5-1
CSATLITGEKLFF TGCAGTGCTACTCTAATAACGGGGGAAAAACTGTTTTTT TRBJ1-4 . few 13 TRBV20-1
CASSHVVGVGSSYEQYF TGCGCCAGCAGCCACGTCGTCGGGGTAGGGTCCTCCTACGAGCAGTACTTC TRBJ2-7 . few 17 TRBV4-3
CASSEQGSYNSPLHF TGTGCCAGCAGTGAACAGGGCTCCTATAATTCACCCCTCCACTTT TRBJ1-6 . . 15 TRBV25-1
CSVPSPLGTEAFF TGCAGCGTTCCTTCCCCCCTTGGGACTGAAGCTTTCTTT TRBJ1-1 . many 13 TRBV29-1
CASSQVSGPLTEAFF TGCGCCAGCAGCCAAGTCTCCGGACCCTTAACTGAAGCTTTCTTT TRBJ1-1 . many 15 TRBV4-3
CASSTNQETQYF TGTGCCAGCAGTACCAACCAAGAGACCCAGTACTTC TRBJ2-5 . . 12 TRBV12-3/TRBV12-4
CASSPGFGAQNTEAFF TGTGCCAGCTCACCAGGTTTTGGGGCTCAGAACACTGAAGCTTTCTTT TRBJ1-1 . few 16 TRBV18
CASSLGRTGVNEKLFF TGTGCCAGCAGTTTAGGTCGCACAGGGGTAAATGAAAAACTGTTTTTT TRBJ1-4 TRBD1 . 16 TRBV27
CASSLGGMGDTEAFF TGTGCCAGCAGCTTAGGCGGAATGGGGGACACTGAAGCTTTCTTT TRBJ1-1 . many 15 TRBV7-9
CASSDSGQGPQPQHF . TRBJ1-5 . many 15 TRBV2
CASSPPGLSGHEQYF TGTGCCAGCTCACCCCCGGGACTTTCGGGTCACGAGCAGTACTTC TRBJ2-7 . . 15 TRBV18
CASSPGRGGTTNEKLFF TGCGCCAGCAGCCCCGGCCGAGGGGGAACGACTAATGAAAAACTGTTTTTT TRBJ1-4 . many 17 TRBV5-1
CASTDRGYSNQPQHF TGTGCCAGCACCGACAGGGGATATAGCAATCAGCCCCAGCATTTT TRBJ1-5 TRBD1 few 15 TRBV6-1
CASSGTYNEQFF TGTGCCAGCAGCGGCACCTACAATGAGCAGTTCTTC TRBJ2-1 . many 12 TRBV2
CATRDRGLAFF TGTGCCACCCGGGACAGGGGGCTTGCTTTCTTT TRBJ1-1 TRBD1 many 11 TRBV10-3
CASSSDRGSYNEQFF TGTGCTAGCAGCTCGGACAGGGGCTCCTACAATGAGCAGTTCTTC TRBJ2-1 TRBD1 many 15 TRBV7-7
CASSLNSGQGGFLEYF TGTGCCAGCAGTCTAAACTCAGGACAGGGTGGATTTCTAGAGTACTTC TRBJ2-7 TRBD1 . 16 TRBV27
CASSSTRTSGGPATSEQFF TGTGCCAGCAGCTCCACCCGGACTAGCGGGGGGCCGGCAACAAGTGAGCAGTTCTTC TRBJ2-1 TRBD2 few 19 TRBV7-4
CASSLGRPEQYF TGTGCCAGCAGCTTAGGTCGTCCCGAGCAGTACTTC TRBJ2-7 . . 12 TRBV7-9
CASSVSPSSSYNEQFF TGCGCCAGCAGCGTCAGCCCGTCGAGCTCCTACAATGAGCAGTTCTTC TRBJ2-1 . . 16 TRBV5-1
CASSQEWRGGSTDTQYF TGCGCCAGCAGCCAAGAGTGGCGGGGGGGCTCCACAGATACGCAGTATTTT TRBJ2-3 TRBD2 . 17 TRBV4-1
CASSSNRDRGQETQYF TGTGCCAGCAGCTCCAACCGGGACAGGGGGCAAGAGACCCAGTACTTC TRBJ2-5 TRBD1 . 16 TRBV7-9